These 30 T cell receptor beta chains originate from one sample sequenced in a study of cytomegalovirus exposure and HLA in healthy donors. The PCR made use of 60 Vbeta and 13 Jbeta primers. The protocol was immunoSEQ multiplex PCR, while the TCRdb copy is restricted to in-frame clones and leaves out a portion. The table includes 600 to 750 clones, approximately 55% detected once. The sequencing sample was made of PBMCs. The receptors were sampled from a man aged 35-49 years in good health and CMV-seronegative.

V is TRBV5-5 and J is TRBJ2-4; D is perhaps TRBD1 (5 bases). Germline CDR1 reads SGHKS; CDR2 reads YYEKEE (reference sequence). Trimming shortened V by 1 base and J by 5 bases, and 10 bases separated the two germline ends. The CDR3 length is 14 residues. In DNA form, the CDR3 reads TGTGCCAGCAGCTTGCGACAGACTGAAAACATTCAGTACTTC. Residues: CASSLRQTENIQYF.

This clone has only a few counts. This rearrangement joins TRBV6-1 to TRBJ2-7, with a tentative D call TRBD1 (5 bases). This CDR3 region has 13 residues. CDR1 is MNHNS, CDR2 SASEGT, per germline. V dropped 7 bases and J dropped 7 bases, with 17 bases sitting between them. CDR3 region: CASTWQGSWEQYF. In nucleotides, the CDR3 is TGTGCCAGCACCTGGCAGGGCTCCTGGGAGCAGTACTTC.

The chain couples TRBV9 to TRBJ2-2, with D tentatively TRBD2 (6 bases). The germline CDR1 and CDR2 sequences are SGDLS and YYNGEE. This CDR3 comprises 16 residues. V was shortened by 0 bases and J by 5 bases, with 14 bases between the two germline ends. CDR3 loop: CASSVVGGFLTGELFF. The CDR3 nucleotides are TGTGCCAGCAGCGTAGTGGGGGGTTTTTTGACCGGGGAGCTGTTTTTT.

In this sample, this clone turned up once. V and J are TRBV11-1 and TRBJ2-7; 8 positions agree with TRBD1. Trimming removed 5 bases from V and 1 base from J; junction bases left unmatched: 10. This CDR3 is 16 amino acids long. The germline V gene encodes CDR1 SGHAT and CDR2 FQDESV (reference sequence). The CDR3 loop reads CASSRTTWTGSYEQYF. In DNA form, the CDR3 reads TGTGCCAGCAGCCGCACCACTTGGACAGGGTCCTACGAGCAGTACTTC.

The CDR3 region is CAIKDTPTDTQYF. In nucleotides, the CDR3 is TGTGCCATCAAAGACACACCCACAGATACGCAGTATTTT. V and J are TRBV2 and TRBJ2-3; D gene unclear. The length of the CDR3 is 13 residues. Trimming left V 10 bases short and J 2 bases short, with 13 bases between. CDR1 and CDR2 from the germline V gene are SNHLY and FYNNEI.

With respect to this clone: It is likely a read error, because the conserved phenylalanine at the end of the CDR3 is missing. The V call is TRBV6-5, the J call TRBJ1-2; D may be TRBD1 (5 bases). The CDR3 runs to 15 residues. Germline CDR1 MNHEY, CDR2 SVGAGI. This chain's CDR3 is CARSYEQGSYYGYTL. The CDR3 nucleotides are TGTGCCCGCAGTTACGAGCAGGGCAGTTACTATGGCTACACCCTC.

The rearrangement joins TRBV6-4 to TRBJ2-1; 11 bases line up with TRBD2. After removal of 5 bases from V and 3 bases from J, the junction contained 3 bases not matched to a gene. This CDR3 contains 15 residues. Germline CDR1 is MRHNA and CDR2 is SNTAGT. CDR3 sequence (DNA): TGTGCCAGCAGTTTACTAGCGGGAGACTACAATGAGCAGTTCTTC. Protein sequence: CASSLLAGDYNEQFF.

The rearrangement uses TRBV27 and TRBJ2-1; 9 bases align to TRBD2. The trim removed 8 bases at V and 8 bases at J, leaving 19 bases unmatched. CDR3 length: 17 amino acids. The germline CDR1 and CDR2 sequences are MNHEY and SMNVEV (reference sequence). The CDR3 here is CASPKAPFWREGDEQFF. The CDR3 DNA is TGTGCCAGCCCGAAGGCCCCCTTTTGGCGGGAGGGGGATGAGCAGTTCTTC.

The J gene is TRBJ2-7, the V gene TRBV4-3; possibly TRBD1 for D (5 bases). V gave up 4 bases and J gave up 1 base, with 8 bases separating them. The germline gives CDR1 LGHNA, CDR2 YSLEER. The CDR3 has 13 amino acids. CDR3 DNA sequence: TGCGCCAGCAGCCTGACAGATTCCTACGAGCAGTACTTC. Translated: CASSLTDSYEQYF.

This clone was observed a few times. The chain is built from TRBV27 and TRBJ2-7, with 8 bases lining up with TRBD2. The CDR3 contains 18 residues. Per the germline V gene, CDR1 is MNHEY and CDR2 is SMNVEV (reference sequence). J lost 2 bases, V lost 3 bases, and 15 bases had no gene match. The CDR3 region has the DNA TGTGCCAGCAGTTTCCACCTCCCTCTGGCGGGAGGCCCCTACGAGCAGTACTTC. It is translated as CASSFHLPLAGGPYEQYF.

The rearrangement uses TRBV7-6 and TRBJ2-2; 9 bases agree with TRBD1. The V gene's germline CDR1 is SGHVS and CDR2 FNYEAQ. The CDR3 length is 15 residues. Trimming took 5 bases from V and 4 from J; bases not matched to a gene: 5. Written as DNA, the CDR3 is TGTGCCAGCAGCCAGGGGACAGGGATCACCGGGGAGCTGTTTTTT. Translating it yields CASSQGTGITGELFF.

This rearrangement joins TRBV5-6 to TRBJ2-3; D possibly corresponds to TRBD1 (6 bases). V was pared by 2 bases and J by 4 bases, with 8 bases between. This CDR3 region has 13 residues. The germline V gene has CDR1 SGHDT and CDR2 YYEEEE. DNA of the CDR3: TGTGCCAGCAGCTTACAGGGCCCAGATACGCAGTATTTT. Its protein product is CASSLQGPDTQYF.

Only one count was recorded for this clone. The chain is built from TRBV9 and TRBJ2-2; 8 bases are a match to TRBD2. The CDR3 runs to 14 residues. Germline CDR1 is SGDLS and CDR2 is YYNGEE. Trimming removed 2 bases from V and 5 bases from J; junction bases left unmatched: 2. CDR3 sequence (DNA): TGTGCCAGCAGCGTGGCTAGCGGGACCGGGGAGCTGTTTTTT. Protein sequence: CASSVASGTGELFF.

This sequence joins TRBV4-1 and TRBJ2-1; weak D call: TRBD1 (6 bases). V shed 0 bases and J shed 3 bases, with 12 bases lying between them. Germline V gene sequence: CDR1 MGHRA, CDR2 YSYEKL. CDR3 length equals 16 residues. CDR3 protein: CASSQETGKNYNEQFF. The CDR3 coding sequence is TGCGCCAGCAGCCAAGAAACAGGGAAAAACTACAATGAGCAGTTCTTC.

The genes are TRBV27 and TRBJ2-1, with 11 nucleotides matching TRBD2. The CDR3 contains 17 residues. Germline CDR1 reads MNHEY; CDR2 reads SMNVEV (reference sequence). The V and J ends lost 5 bases and 3 bases, in that order; junction bases with no gene match: 9. CDR3 sequence (DNA): TGTGCCAGCAGTCCCACCGGGACTAGCGGTTTCTACAATGAGCAGTTCTTC. Amino acid sequence: CASSPTGTSGFYNEQFF.

This clone occurred a few times. The CDR3 reads CASSQGPRLAGAHEQYF. The DNA for the CDR3 is TGTGCCAGCAGCCAAGGTCCCCGACTAGCGGGAGCACACGAGCAGTACTTC. The chain links TRBV4-2 to TRBJ2-7; 12 bases are a match to TRBD2. Germline trimming cut 1 base from V and 5 bases from J; bases unmatched to any gene: 9. CDR3 size: 17 residues. From germline, CDR1 is LGHNA and CDR2 YNFKEQ.

V is TRBV6-6 and J is TRBJ1-4; no reliable D call. The V gene's germline CDR1 is MNHNY and CDR2 SVGAGI (reference sequence). The CDR3 has 14 amino acids. Trimming removed 6 bases from V and 5 bases from J, with 13 bases in between. Here the CDR3 DNA reads TGTGCCAGCAGCCTTGAGGGAGGGAATGAAAAACTGTTTTTT. Residues: CASSLEGGNEKLFF.

This clone was found once. The CDR3 sequence is CSAMVTGELFF. Here the CDR3 DNA reads TGCAGTGCTATGGTGACGGGAGAGCTGTTTTTT. The genes are TRBV20-1 and TRBJ2-2, with TRBD2 as a possible D gene (5 bases). The CDR3 consists of 11 residues. The germline CDR1 and CDR2 sequences are DFQATT and SNEGSKA (reference sequence). Trimming stripped 4 bases from V and 11 bases from J, with 11 bases between.

The J gene is TRBJ2-7, the V gene TRBV5-4; perhaps TRBD1 as D (6 bases). V was pared by 0 bases and J by 6 bases, with 13 bases between. CDR1 and CDR2 from the germline V gene are SGHNT and YYREEE (reference sequence). The CDR3 has 14 amino acids. This CDR3 reads CASSLAQGLGEQYF. CDR3 DNA sequence: TGTGCCAGCAGCTTGGCACAGGGTCTGGGCGAGCAGTACTTC.

This clone was counted a single time. The J gene is TRBJ2-2, the V gene TRBV27, with 9 bases aligning to TRBD1. Germline CDR1 MNHEY, CDR2 SMNVEV (reference sequence). Trimming took 4 bases from V and 6 from J; bases not matched to a gene: 6. The CDR3 extends over 15 amino acids. The CDR3 sequence: CASSSGTGFPGELFF. Written as DNA, the CDR3 is TGTGCCAGCAGTTCCGGGACAGGGTTTCCCGGGGAGCTGTTTTTT.

This clone was found a few times. The gene calls are TRBV4-2 and TRBJ1-1, with a tentative D call TRBD1 (5 bases). V was cut by 4 bases and J by 1 base, with 10 bases left in between. The CDR3 sequence is 14 residues long. Germline V gene lookup returns CDR1 LGHNA and CDR2 YNFKEQ. The CDR3 DNA follows: TGTGCCAGCAGCCTTCTAACAGGGAACACTGAAGCTTTCTTT. This encodes CASSLLTGNTEAFF.

This chain connects TRBV11-2 to TRBJ2-3; TRBD2 agrees at 11 bases. The CDR3 has 14 residues. Germline loops: CDR1 SGHAT, CDR2 FQNNGV. V gave up 1 base and J gave up 10 bases; unmatched junction bases: 4. The CDR3 spells CASSLALAGGPQYF. The DNA for the CDR3 is TGTGCCAGCAGCTTAGCCCTAGCGGGAGGCCCGCAGTATTTT.

The chain employs TRBV7-9 and TRBJ1-2, with 7 bases lining up with TRBD1. This CDR3 has 13 amino acids. Trimming at V came to 5 bases and at J to 8 bases, leaving 8 bases not matched to a gene. The V gene's germline CDR1 is SEHNR and CDR2 FQNEAQ (reference sequence). The CDR3 DNA reads as TGTGCCAGCAGCCTAAACCCGACAGGGGGCTACACCTTC. Translating it yields CASSLNPTGGYTF.

This chain connects TRBV18 to TRBJ2-3; 7 nucleotides align to TRBD1. With V trimmed by 1 base and J by 2 bases, 3 bases remained unmatched. The CDR3 contains 15 residues. Germline-derived CDR1 and CDR2 are KGHSH and LQKENI. The CDR3 is CASSPLQGITDTQYF. The CDR3 DNA follows: TGTGCCAGCTCACCACTACAGGGGATCACAGATACGCAGTATTTT.

The chain combines TRBV2 with TRBJ2-7; 7 nucleotides line up with TRBD1. Germline assignment: CDR1 SNHLY and CDR2 FYNNEI. V lost 7 bases to trimming and J lost 1 base; unmatched junction nucleotides: 7. This CDR3 spans 14 amino acids. The CDR3 region is CASKSWDRSYEQYF. CDR3 coding DNA: TGTGCCAGCAAAAGTTGGGACAGATCCTACGAGCAGTACTTC.

Details on this clone: Compared with germline, one end of the junction differs, possibly owing to a read error. The V and J genes are TRBV7-9 and TRBJ2-5; D uncertain. The DNA end lines up better with TRBJ2-7; the J call may be wrong. Per germline, CDR1 SEHNR and CDR2 FQNEAQ (reference sequence). The CDR3 spans 14 residues. The CDR3 region is CSSSSAYGDYEQYF. In DNA form, the CDR3 reads TGTTCCAGCAGCTCGGCATACGGAGACTACGAGCAGTACTTC.

CDR3 in DNA: TGTGCCAGCAGCTCCCAAAACAGGGGTGAAGCTTTCTTT. It is translated as CASSSQNRGEAFF. The chain has TRBV7-8 and TRBJ1-1; 7 bases match TRBD1. The V and J ends lost 4 bases and 7 bases, in that order; junction bases with no gene match: 6. Germline values: CDR1 SGHVS, CDR2 FQNEAQ. This CDR3 has 13 amino acids.

Of note for this clone: One end of the junction is discordant with germline, which a read error may explain. The gene calls are TRBV4-1 and TRBJ2-7; a possible D gene is TRBD2 (5 bases). There are 16 residues in the CDR3. Germline CDR1 reads MGHRA; CDR2 reads YSYEKL. The CDR3 DNA reads as TGCGCCAGCACCCAAGAAAGCGGCACAGCTACCTACGAGCAGTACTTC. This gives the protein CASTQESGTATYEQYF.

This clone was observed a few times. The chain is built from TRBV30 and TRBJ1-2; D not resolved. Trimming removed 1 base from V and 3 bases from J, with 18 bases in between. This CDR3 is 16 amino acids long. The V gene's germline CDR1 is GTSNPN and CDR2 SVGIG (reference sequence). The CDR3 DNA reads TGTGCCTGGAGTGCTAGCCAATACCAGAGACACTATGGCTACACCTTC. It encodes CAWSASQYQRHYGYTF.

The chain uses TRBV6-6 and TRBJ2-3; a possible D gene is TRBD1 (8 bases). The CDR3 runs 16 residues. V was pared by 5 bases and J by 6 bases, with 21 bases between. Germline lookup yields CDR1 MNHNY and CDR2 SVGAGI (reference sequence). CDR3 nucleotides: TGTGCCAGCAGTCCAAACGACAGGGGAGGGTCGGATACGCAGTATTTT. Translation: CASSPNDRGGSDTQYF.